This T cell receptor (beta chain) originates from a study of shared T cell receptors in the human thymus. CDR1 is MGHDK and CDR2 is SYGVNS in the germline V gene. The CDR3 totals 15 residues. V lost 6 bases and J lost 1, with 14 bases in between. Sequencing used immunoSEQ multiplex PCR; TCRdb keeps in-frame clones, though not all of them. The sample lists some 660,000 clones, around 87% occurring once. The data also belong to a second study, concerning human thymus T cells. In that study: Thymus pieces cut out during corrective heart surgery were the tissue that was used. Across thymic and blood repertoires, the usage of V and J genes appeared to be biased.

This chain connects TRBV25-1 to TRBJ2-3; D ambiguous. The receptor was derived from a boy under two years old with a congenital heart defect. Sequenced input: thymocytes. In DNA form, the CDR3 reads TGTGCCAGCAGCCCCGAGGTCCGACGCACAGATACGCAGTATTTT. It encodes CASSPEVRRTDTQYF.